The entry below describes one T cell receptor beta chain. It lacks a known antigen. Per-base quality was not reported, and no clone a single base away is much larger than it. This record belongs to a study of blood T cell repertoires in COVID-19 (dated by TCRdb to 2018 to 2020). Turning to the overall study: Collaborator samples came from the United States, Italy and Spain and covered acute and convalescent phases of COVID-19. The material from the prospective study consisted of cDNA or gDNA derived from T cells, B-cell-depleted T cells, or PBMCs. Deeply sampled blood TCRbeta repertoires from subjects exposed to, actively infected with, or recovered from COVID-19 were included in the dataset. The repertoires were released in a freely available public database intended as a resource for research on the immune response to SARS-CoV-2. The samples were drawn from the first 160 participants of the ongoing ImmuneRACE study and from 1,254 subjects provided by 6 global collaborators. The sample metadata nearly always contained a de-identified subject ID, COVID-19 status, age in years and sex. HLA class I and class II types, where available, came from metadata supplied by the sample provider rather than from assay-based typing.

TCRbeta CDR3 regions were amplified from genomic DNA using the immunoSEQ Assay, a bias-controlled multiplex PCR. From the authors' description of their analysis: The number of nucleated cells in each sample was estimated by amplification of reference gene primers within the assay. Sequence reads were collapsed and filtered to measure the absolute abundance of every unique TCRbeta CDR3 rearrangement. For each sample, productive Simpson clonality was calculated as the square root of Simpson's diversity index across productive rearrangements. This is the immuneACCESS table as TCRdb keeps it, with only in-frame sequences that have V and J called. A part of the clones is gone; compared with another copy, unresolved V genes explain less than half, and the rest is unexplained. V and J calls and clone size are as listed in that table; D and trimming were resolved from the DNA. For this sample the table gives some 93,000 clones, of which about 86% were detected only once. Clones ranked in the top ten supply under 8.5% of the sample.

The collaborating institutions used their own protocols to collect whole blood in K2EDTA tubes. Collaborator samples were shipped for TCRbeta analysis as frozen whole blood, isolated PBMCs, or DNA extracted from either sample type. The germline V and J ends show losses of 3 bases and 9 bases respectively, and no gene match explains 2 bases of the junction. The CDR3 covers 14 residues, taking in both the cysteine and the phenylalanine. Of all the DNA, just the CDR3 is kept, 42 bases in frame from base 1. Broad study findings and their caveats: The amount of clinical and demographic metadata varied by source and participant and was provided uncurated.

The specimen sequenced was peripheral blood. This TCR came from a man aged 55-75 years with acute or convalescent COVID-19. The chain uses TRBV23-1 and TRBJ1-6, and 10 bases in between align with TRBD1. TRBV23-1 is known as an ORF, though its function is uncertain. The bases are TGCGCCAGCAGTCACCGGGACAGGGGTTCACCCCTCCACTTT. Its protein reads: CASSHRDRGSPLHF.